The rows below give T cell receptor beta chains drawn from one sample of a study of blood T cell repertoires in COVID-19. Sequencing used immunoSEQ multiplex PCR; TCRdb keeps in-frame clones, though not all of them. The table has more than 55,000 clones, 85% to 90% seen once. Sequenced input: peripheral blood. These receptors were obtained from a human donor with active COVID-19. The donor label of this sample is uncertain. CDR3s include the opening cysteine and the closing phenylalanine or tryptophan. Fields, in order: CDR3 length, J gene, D gene, clone size, V gene, CDR3 protein, CDR3 DNA. D genes are given only for firm matches. Rows give clone size only sometimes, using once, few, many, or a class for an expanded clone.

len: 17
j_gene: TRBJ2-7
d_gene: TRBD2
abundance: .
v_gene: TRBV28
CDR3aa: CASSFPPGGGMSYEQYF
CDR3nt: TGTGCCAGCAGCTTCCCCCCCGGGGGAGGGATGTCCTACGAGCAGTACTTC

len: 11
j_gene: TRBJ2-7
d_gene: TRBD2
abundance: .
v_gene: TRBV10-3
CDR3aa: CAISEGLARYF
CDR3nt: TGTGCCATCAGTGAGGGACTAGCGCGGTACTTC

len: 15
j_gene: TRBJ2-1
d_gene: TRBD1
abundance: .
v_gene: TRBV7-9
CDR3aa: CASRHTGGAHNEQFF
CDR3nt: TGTGCCAGCAGACACACAGGGGGCGCTCACAATGAGCAGTTCTTC

len: 14
j_gene: TRBJ2-5
d_gene: TRBD2
abundance: once
v_gene: TRBV15
CDR3aa: CATSRTSAQETQYF
CDR3nt: TGTGCCACCAGCAGGACTAGCGCCCAAGAGACCCAGTACTTC

len: 15
j_gene: TRBJ1-1
d_gene: .
abundance: .
v_gene: TRBV3-1/TRBV3-2
CDR3aa: CASSQGGVGLSEAFF
CDR3nt: TGTGCCAGCAGCCAAGGGGGAGTGGGGTTAAGTGAAGCTTTCTTT

len: 15
j_gene: TRBJ1-1
d_gene: .
abundance: .
v_gene: TRBV7-8
CDR3aa: CASSPRGGLNTEAFF
CDR3nt: TGTGCCAGCAGCCCTCGGGGGGGCTTGAACACTGAAGCTTTCTTT

len: 13
j_gene: TRBJ2-7
d_gene: TRBD2
abundance: .
v_gene: TRBV5-1
CDR3aa: CASRELAGEVQYF
CDR3nt: TGCGCCAGCAGAGAACTAGCGGGAGAGGTGCAGTACTTC

len: 15
j_gene: TRBJ1-5
d_gene: .
abundance: .
v_gene: TRBV5-5
CDR3aa: CASSLRQVSNQPQHF
CDR3nt: TGTGCCAGCAGCTTAAGACAGGTTAGCAATCAGCCCCAGCATTTT

len: 17
j_gene: TRBJ2-7
d_gene: TRBD1
abundance: .
v_gene: TRBV5-1
CDR3aa: CASSLAKGTGNIWEQYF
CDR3nt: TGCGCCAGCAGCTTGGCCAAGGGGACAGGGAATATATGGGAGCAGTACTTC

len: 13
j_gene: TRBJ1-3
d_gene: .
abundance: few
v_gene: TRBV9
CDR3aa: CASSSGFGNTIYF
CDR3nt: TGTGCCAGCAGCTCCGGTTTCGGAAACACCATATATTTT

len: 16
j_gene: TRBJ1-5
d_gene: .
abundance: .
v_gene: TRBV3-1/TRBV3-2
CDR3aa: CASSQEGPGLNQPQHF
CDR3nt: TGTGCCAGCAGCCAGGAGGGGCCGGGTCTCAATCAGCCCCAGCATTTT

len: 17
j_gene: TRBJ2-2
d_gene: TRBD1
abundance: .
v_gene: TRBV5-1
CDR3aa: CASSLSQGAIRTGELFF
CDR3nt: TGCGCCAGCAGCCTTTCACAGGGGGCGATTCGTACCGGGGAGCTGTTTTTT

len: 15
j_gene: TRBJ2-7
d_gene: TRBD1
abundance: .
v_gene: TRBV27
CDR3aa: CASSSPGQGPYEQYF
CDR3nt: TGTGCCAGCAGTTCGCCGGGACAGGGGCCCTACGAGCAGTACTTC

len: 15
j_gene: TRBJ1-1
d_gene: .
abundance: .
v_gene: TRBV28
CDR3aa: CASSSPLQGYTEAFF
CDR3nt: TGTGCCAGCAGTTCCCCCTTACAGGGTTACACTGAAGCTTTCTTT

len: 14
j_gene: TRBJ2-2
d_gene: .
abundance: .
v_gene: TRBV7-7
CDR3aa: CASSLEQNTGELFF
CDR3nt: TGTGCCAGCAGCTTAGAACAGAACACCGGGGAGCTGTTTTTT

len: 14
j_gene: TRBJ1-5
d_gene: .
abundance: .
v_gene: TRBV6-6
CDR3aa: CASSPATGAQPQHF
CDR3nt: TGTGCCAGCAGTCCTGCTACAGGAGCCCAGCCCCAGCATTTT

len: 16
j_gene: TRBJ2-4
d_gene: TRBD2
abundance: .
v_gene: TRBV28
CDR3aa: CASVPGRASHKNIQYF
CDR3nt: TGTGCCAGCGTACCCGGGAGGGCCAGCCACAAAAACATTCAGTACTTC

len: 13
j_gene: TRBJ2-7
d_gene: TRBD1
abundance: once
v_gene: TRBV30
CDR3aa: CAWLGTGSYEQYF
CDR3nt: TGTGCCTGGTTGGGGACAGGCAGCTACGAGCAGTACTTC

len: 15
j_gene: TRBJ1-1
d_gene: .
abundance: .
v_gene: TRBV9
CDR3aa: CASSVGRGGRTEAFF
CDR3nt: TGTGCCAGCAGCGTAGGCAGGGGTGGTAGGACTGAAGCTTTCTTT

len: 16
j_gene: TRBJ2-1
d_gene: TRBD2
abundance: .
v_gene: TRBV6-2/TRBV6-3
CDR3aa: CASSYTSGGILNEQFF
CDR3nt: TGTGCCAGCAGTTACACTAGCGGGGGTATTCTGAATGAGCAGTTCTTC

len: 14
j_gene: TRBJ1-2
d_gene: .
abundance: once
v_gene: TRBV27
CDR3aa: CASSFGGGNYGYTF
CDR3nt: TGTGCCAGCAGTTTTGGGGGGGGGAACTATGGCTACACCTTC

len: 15
j_gene: TRBJ1-2
d_gene: TRBD1
abundance: .
v_gene: TRBV9
CDR3aa: CASSVSQGAYDGYTF
CDR3nt: TGTGCCAGCAGCGTAAGTCAGGGGGCCTACGATGGCTACACCTTC

len: 19
j_gene: TRBJ1-5
d_gene: TRBD1
abundance: .
v_gene: TRBV10-2
CDR3aa: CASSPAWDRGIYSNQPQHF
CDR3nt: TGCGCCAGCAGCCCAGCCTGGGACAGGGGAATTTATAGCAATCAGCCCCAGCATTTT

len: 14
j_gene: TRBJ2-5
d_gene: TRBD1
abundance: .
v_gene: TRBV15
CDR3aa: CATTRGGEVETQYF
CDR3nt: TGTGCCACCACGCGAGGGGGCGAGGTGGAGACCCAGTACTTC

len: 15
j_gene: TRBJ2-7
d_gene: .
abundance: .
v_gene: TRBV7-9
CDR3aa: CASSLVGGHSYEQYF
CDR3nt: TGTGCCAGCAGCTTAGTTGGGGGCCACTCCTACGAGCAGTACTTC

len: 13
j_gene: TRBJ1-3
d_gene: TRBD1
abundance: once
v_gene: TRBV3-1/TRBV3-2
CDR3aa: CASSPGQWNTIYF
CDR3nt: TGTGCCAGCAGCCCGGGACAGTGGAACACCATATATTTT

len: 19
j_gene: TRBJ2-3
d_gene: TRBD1
abundance: .
v_gene: TRBV18
CDR3aa: CASSPGQGENLAGTDTQYF
CDR3nt: TGTGCCAGCTCACCCGGACAGGGGGAGAACCTTGCGGGAACAGATACGCAGTATTTT

len: 16
j_gene: TRBJ2-2
d_gene: .
abundance: .
v_gene: TRBV18
CDR3aa: CASSPRSPGVTGELFF
CDR3nt: TGTGCCAGCTCACCACGATCCCCCGGAGTTACCGGGGAGCTGTTTTTT

len: 16
j_gene: TRBJ2-2
d_gene: TRBD1
abundance: .
v_gene: TRBV28
CDR3aa: CASSLSGTGGTGELFF
CDR3nt: TGTGCCAGCAGTTTGAGCGGGACAGGGGGCACCGGGGAGCTGTTTTTT

len: 14
j_gene: TRBJ2-7
d_gene: .
abundance: .
v_gene: TRBV27
CDR3aa: CASSLVSGFNEQYF
CDR3nt: TGTGCCAGCAGTTTAGTATCCGGGTTCAACGAGCAGTACTTC

len: 20
j_gene: TRBJ2-3
d_gene: .
abundance: .
v_gene: TRBV4-3
CDR3aa: CASSQEVVKSAGRSTDTQYF
CDR3nt: TGCGCCAGCAGCCAAGAAGTCGTGAAAAGCGCGGGAAGGAGCACAGATACGCAGTATTTT

len: 12
j_gene: TRBJ2-7
d_gene: .
abundance: .
v_gene: TRBV7-2
CDR3aa: CASSLKEYEQYF
CDR3nt: TGTGCCAGCAGCTTAAAGGAGTACGAGCAGTACTTC

len: 19
j_gene: TRBJ1-2
d_gene: TRBD1
abundance: .
v_gene: TRBV11-2
CDR3aa: CASSSHRGQGSPTNYGYTF
CDR3nt: TGTGCCAGCAGCTCACACAGGGGACAGGGATCCCCTACTAACTATGGCTACACCTTC

len: 14
j_gene: TRBJ2-7
d_gene: .
abundance: once
v_gene: TRBV7-8
CDR3aa: CASSLAGLLYEQYF
CDR3nt: TGTGCCAGCAGCTTAGCGGGACTCCTCTACGAGCAGTACTTC

len: 13
j_gene: TRBJ2-5
d_gene: .
abundance: .
v_gene: TRBV29-1
CDR3aa: CSVARDTYVVQYF
CDR3nt: TGCAGCGTAGCAAGGGACACCTATGTGGTCCAGTACTTC

len: 17
j_gene: TRBJ2-1
d_gene: TRBD1
abundance: .
v_gene: TRBV14
CDR3aa: CASTQTNPGGAYNEQFF
CDR3nt: TGTGCCAGCACCCAAACCAACCCAGGGGGCGCTTACAATGAGCAGTTCTTC

len: 12
j_gene: TRBJ2-7
d_gene: .
abundance: once
v_gene: TRBV30
CDR3aa: CAWSVGSYEQYF
CDR3nt: TGTGCCTGGAGTGTGGGCAGCTACGAGCAGTACTTC

len: 14
j_gene: TRBJ2-3
d_gene: .
abundance: few
v_gene: TRBV2
CDR3aa: CASQVGSVTDTQYF
CDR3nt: TGTGCCAGCCAAGTGGGGAGTGTGACAGATACGCAGTATTTT

len: 17
j_gene: TRBJ1-2
d_gene: .
abundance: few
v_gene: TRBV4-3
CDR3aa: CASSQTDVRGSIYGYTF
CDR3nt: TGCGCCAGCAGCCAAACGGACGTACGGGGATCGATCTATGGCTACACCTTC

len: 17
j_gene: TRBJ2-7
d_gene: TRBD2
abundance: .
v_gene: TRBV7-2
CDR3aa: CASRGPGLAGETYEQYF
CDR3nt: TGTGCCAGCAGGGGTCCGGGACTAGCGGGAGAGACCTACGAGCAGTACTTC

len: 14
j_gene: TRBJ1-2
d_gene: TRBD1
abundance: .
v_gene: TRBV5-4
CDR3aa: CASSGKDRAYGYTF
CDR3nt: TGTGCCAGCAGCGGGAAGGACAGGGCCTATGGCTACACCTTC

len: 14
j_gene: TRBJ2-7
d_gene: .
abundance: .
v_gene: TRBV5-4
CDR3aa: CASSSLLTPYEQYF
CDR3nt: TGTGCCAGCAGCTCGCTTTTGACACCCTACGAGCAGTACTTC

len: 16
j_gene: TRBJ2-3
d_gene: TRBD2
abundance: .
v_gene: TRBV5-1
CDR3aa: CASSPRGAGVQDTQYF
CDR3nt: TGCGCCAGCAGCCCTCGGGGAGCGGGAGTACAAGATACGCAGTATTTT

len: 17
j_gene: TRBJ2-1
d_gene: TRBD2
abundance: .
v_gene: TRBV11-2
CDR3aa: CASSATSGGLSYNEQFF
CDR3nt: TGTGCCAGCAGCGCGACTAGCGGGGGGCTCTCCTACAATGAGCAGTTCTTC

len: 15
j_gene: TRBJ1-6
d_gene: TRBD1
abundance: .
v_gene: TRBV2
CDR3aa: CANRQGASYNSPLHF
CDR3nt: TGTGCCAACAGACAGGGGGCCAGTTATAATTCACCCCTCCACTTT

len: 20
j_gene: TRBJ2-2
d_gene: TRBD2
abundance: .
v_gene: TRBV3-1/TRBV3-2
CDR3aa: CASSLRAVGGRAVYTGELFF
CDR3nt: TGTGCCAGCAGCCTCAGAGCGGTTGGCGGGAGGGCCGTGTACACCGGGGAGCTGTTTTTT

len: 13
j_gene: TRBJ1-2
d_gene: TRBD1
abundance: .
v_gene: TRBV12-3/TRBV12-4
CDR3aa: CASSGQGYYGYTF
CDR3nt: TGTGCCAGCAGTGGACAGGGGTACTATGGCTACACCTTC

len: 15
j_gene: TRBJ2-1
d_gene: TRBD2
abundance: .
v_gene: TRBV5-1
CDR3aa: CASSLSGSAGNEQFF
CDR3nt: TGCGCCAGCAGCCTTAGCGGGAGCGCCGGCAATGAGCAGTTCTTC

len: 15
j_gene: TRBJ1-6
d_gene: TRBD1
abundance: once
v_gene: TRBV4-3
CDR3aa: CASSQGQGEGSPLHF
CDR3nt: TGCGCCAGCAGCCAAGGACAGGGAGAGGGTTCACCCCTCCACTTT

len: 16
j_gene: TRBJ2-1
d_gene: .
abundance: .
v_gene: TRBV12-2
CDR3aa: CASRRERLRAYNEQFF
CDR3nt: TGTGCAAGTCGCCGAGAGCGGCTCCGAGCCTACAATGAGCAGTTCTTC

len: 15
j_gene: TRBJ1-6
d_gene: TRBD1
abundance: .
v_gene: TRBV7-2
CDR3aa: CASSSGTVNNSPLHF
CDR3nt: TGTGCCAGCAGCTCCGGGACAGTGAATAATTCACCCCTCCACTTT

len: 14
j_gene: TRBJ2-7
d_gene: TRBD1
abundance: once
v_gene: TRBV18
CDR3aa: CASSPVGTVYEQYF
CDR3nt: TGTGCCAGCTCACCCGTTGGGACAGTTTACGAGCAGTACTTC